These 16 T cell receptor beta chains share one sample of origin, sequenced in a study of early T cells in non-severe SARS-CoV-2 infection. From the 5' RACE reads, TCRdb called clonotypes with MiXCR, one entry per CDR3 protein. The table records about 94,000 distinct CDR3 sequences, roughly 13% of them present only once. Sequenced input: whole blood. The source is an adult who was a healthcare worker with PCR-confirmed SARS-CoV-2 infection or an uninfected control (not recorded which).

J is TRBJ2-5 and V is TRBV4-1; 16 nucleotides line up with TRBD2. In germline, CDR1 is MGHRA, CDR2 YSYEKL. The CDR3 consists of 17 residues. J was trimmed by 7 bases and V by 0 bases; bases with no gene match: 5. CDR3 bases: TGCGCCAGCAGCCAAGATAGGGGGACTAGCGGGAGGGTGACCCAGTACTTC. Amino acids: CASSQDRGTSGRVTQYF.

This chain connects TRBV5-1 to TRBJ2-2; no firm D call. Per germline, CDR1 SGHRS and CDR2 YFSETQ. The CDR3 loop spans 15 amino acids. V was trimmed by 0 bases and J by 2 bases, leaving 8 bases between them. The DNA of the CDR3 is TGCGCCAGCAGCTTGGGCAGCAGCAACACCGGGGAGCTGTTTTTT. Its protein product is CASSLGSSNTGELFF.

This clonotype was seen many times. The chain couples TRBV7-9 to TRBJ2-1; D possibly uses TRBD1 or TRBD2 (6 bases each). This CDR3 contains 15 residues. Germline V lookup: CDR1 SEHNR, CDR2 FQNEAQ (reference sequence). V dropped 6 bases and J dropped 9 bases, with 21 bases sitting between them. CDR3 sequence: CASRLGLGGGLEQFF. CDR3 nucleotide sequence: TGTGCCAGCAGATTGGGTTTAGGTGGGGGGCTTGAGCAGTTCTTC.

This clonotype was detected ten times or more. The rearrangement joins TRBV28 to TRBJ2-3; 7 bases map to TRBD2. The germline V gene encodes CDR1 MDHEN and CDR2 SYDVKM. The V gene end was trimmed by 5 bases and the J gene end by 8 bases; junction bases not matched to a gene: 19. The CDR3 sequence is 17 residues long. This chain's CDR3 is CASSPSRGVILQITQYF. In DNA, the CDR3 is TGTGCCAGCAGTCCATCACGGGGGGTGATCCTACAGATTACGCAGTATTTT.

This clonotype was seen a handful of times. The chain has TRBV3-1 and TRBJ1-5, with TRBD1 as a possible D gene (5 bases). Germline V lookup: CDR1 LGHDT, CDR2 YNNKEL (reference sequence). CDR3 size: 14 residues. V was clipped by 4 bases and J by 6 bases, with 13 bases between them. The CDR3 DNA sequence: TGTGCCAGCAGCCCGAAGGGGAACTCTCAGCCCCAGCATTTT. Translating gives CASSPKGNSQPQHF.

Ten or more counts support this clonotype. The chain links TRBV11-2 to TRBJ2-5; tentatively, D is TRBD2 (6 bases). CDR3 length: 15 residues. Germline-derived CDR1 and CDR2 are SGHAT and FQNNGV. The V and J ends lost 4 bases and 2 bases respectively, with 14 bases between them. The CDR3 sequence is CASSSTGLRQETQYF. CDR3 sequence (DNA): TGTGCCAGCAGCTCGACGGGACTTCGGCAAGAGACCCAGTACTTC.

As to this clonotype: As the CDR3 is not closed by the conserved phenylalanine or tryptophan, this likely results from a read error. Because the CDR3's place on the DNA is in doubt, the DNA is left out and the CDR3 is given as listed by TCRdb. The chain recombines TRBV21-1 with TRBJ2-1; TRBD1 is taken as the D call from the table, unchecked against the DNA. TRBV21-1 is a pseudogene segment. The CDR3 numbers 14 amino acids, ends counted. The CDR3 sequence: CASSAGGRVDEQFL.

This chain connects TRBV7-2 to TRBJ1-5; 8 bases map to TRBD1. Per the germline V gene, CDR1 is SGHTA and CDR2 is FQGNSA. The V gene end was trimmed by 5 bases and the J gene end by 7 bases; junction bases not matched to a gene: 13. The CDR3 runs 16 residues. DNA of the CDR3: TGTGCCAGCAGCCTCTACGGACAGGGACGAGTACAGCCCCAGCATTTT. This sequence encodes CASSLYGQGRVQPQHF.

This clonotype has only a few counts. The chain combines TRBV28 with TRBJ2-7, with 7 bases identical to TRBD1. V gave up 4 bases and J gave up 4 bases; unmatched junction bases: 10. Looked up from germline, CDR1 is MDHEN and CDR2 is SYDVKM. There are 15 residues in the CDR3. The CDR3 sequence is CASSYLQGSVYEQYF. Written as DNA, the CDR3 is TGTGCCAGCAGTTACCTACAGGGGTCTGTGTACGAGCAGTACTTC.

At least ten counts were recorded for this clonotype. The chain is built from TRBV15 and TRBJ1-4; the match to TRBD1 covers 7 bases. This CDR3 has 16 amino acids. Trimming cost V 3 bases and J 7 bases; bases outside gene matches: 11. Germline V gives CDR1 LNHNV, CDR2 YYDKDF (reference sequence). The chain's CDR3 is CATSSPGTAGREKLFF. DNA for the CDR3: TGTGCCACCAGCAGTCCCGGGACAGCCGGACGTGAAAAACTGTTTTTT.

This clonotype occurred many times. This chain links TRBV29-1 with TRBJ2-6, with D possibly matching TRBD1 (6 bases). CDR1 is SQVTM and CDR2 is ANQGSEA in the germline V gene. The ends were cut back, 1 base at V and 4 bases at J, with 14 bases in the middle. The CDR3 sequence is 16 residues long. CDR3 sequence reads: CSVEVWGHSGANVLTF. The CDR3 region has the DNA TGCAGCGTTGAAGTGTGGGGGCACTCGGGGGCCAACGTCCTGACTTTC.

J is TRBJ2-1 and V is TRBV24-1; tentative D call: TRBD2 (6 bases). CDR1 and CDR2 (germline): KGHDR, SFDVKD. The length of the CDR3 is 15 residues. V was pared by 3 bases and J by 11 bases, with 19 bases between. CDR3 in DNA: TGTGCCACCAGTGATCCCCCCTCGGGGGACGCAAAGCAGTTCTTC. Translating it yields CATSDPPSGDAKQFF.

This clonotype was observed at least ten times. This chain connects TRBV20-1 to TRBJ2-5, with 9 bases identical to TRBD2. Unmatched junction bases numbered 4, after V lost 5 bases and J lost 3 bases. Germline V gene lookup returns CDR1 DFQATT and CDR2 SNEGSKA (reference sequence). This CDR3 spans 13 amino acids. This CDR3 is CSALAGAEETQYF. Written as DNA, the CDR3 is TGCAGTGCTTTAGCGGGGGCCGAAGAGACCCAGTACTTC.

The chain is built from TRBV5-1 and TRBJ2-1, with 9 bases identical to TRBD1. V shed 3 bases, J shed 7 bases, and the junction held 11 bases outside the gene matches. Per the germline V gene, CDR1 is SGHRS and CDR2 is YFSETQ. The CDR3 has 16 amino acids. In DNA form, the CDR3 reads TGCGCCAGCAGCTGGAAGGGACAGGGTATTGGGAATGAGCAGTTCTTC. Its protein is CASSWKGQGIGNEQFF.

This clonotype was counted a few times. The chain uses TRBV10-3 and TRBJ2-3; 8 bases are shared with TRBD2. The CDR3 totals 15 residues. Germline values: CDR1 ENHRY, CDR2 SYGVKD. J lost 2 bases, V lost 11 bases, and 12 bases had no gene match. The CDR3 DNA reads TGTGCCGCCAGGGTCCGGGGGGGGCCCACAGATACGCAGTATTTT. Translated, it gives CAARVRGGPTDTQYF.

The V call is TRBV28, the J call TRBJ1-1; D unclear. Trimming cost V 7 bases and J 3 bases, with 12 bases left between them. Germline CDR1 and CDR2: MDHEN and SYDVKM. The length of the CDR3 is 13 residues. DNA of the CDR3: TGTGCCAGCAATGGGCCGACTGACACTGAAGCTTTCTTT. Its translation is CASNGPTDTEAFF.